The 13 T cell receptor beta chains reported below all come from one sample, sequenced in a study of T cells in tuberculosis. Clones were sequenced by immunoSEQ multiplex PCR, and TCRdb holds only the in-frame ones, with some missing. The sample records under 50,000 clones, 95% being singletons. Sequencing input: PBMCs. The origin of the receptors is a donor under 30 with latent tuberculosis or without tuberculosis infection.

J is TRBJ1-2 and V is TRBV7-9; D gene ambiguous. Trimming cost V 5 bases and J 0 bases, with 16 bases left between them. Germline V gives CDR1 SEHNR, CDR2 FQNEAQ (reference sequence). The CDR3 consists of 16 residues. The CDR3 is CASSRHVQTANYGYTF. CDR3 in DNA: TGTGCCAGCAGCAGACATGTTCAGACGGCTAACTATGGCTACACCTTC.

The rearrangement joins TRBV18 to TRBJ2-1, with D perhaps matching TRBD2 (6 bases). Between the trimmed V and J ends, which lost 0 bases and 4 bases, there was a span of 10 bases. Germline V gene sequence: CDR1 KGHSH, CDR2 LQKENI. CDR3 length: 15 residues. The DNA of the CDR3 is TGTGCCAGCTCACCACCTAGCGGCAGTTACAATGAGCAGTTCTTC. This translates into CASSPPSGSYNEQFF. The full variable domain, in which reference TRBV18 and TRBJ2-1 provide the parts outside the CDR3, is NAGVMQNPRHLVRRRGQEARLRCSPMKGHSHVYWYRQLPEEGLKFMVYLQKENIIDESGMPKERFSAEFPKEGPSILRIQQVVRGDSAAYFCASSPPSGSYNEQFFGPGTRLTVL.

This rearrangement joins TRBV7-2 to TRBJ2-1; 11 positions agree with TRBD2. The CDR3 contains 16 residues. V lost 4 bases to trimming and J lost 6 bases; unmatched junction nucleotides: 8. The germline gives CDR1 SGHTA, CDR2 FQGNSA. The CDR3, as DNA: TGTGCCAGCAGCTCCTGGGGAACTAGCGGGGGCAATGAGCAGTTCTTC. Its protein is CASSSWGTSGGNEQFF.

This clone occurred once. This chain uses TRBV6-4 with TRBJ2-2; 7 bases align to TRBD1. Trimming at V came to 4 bases and at J to 5 bases, leaving 4 bases not matched to a gene. Germline V gene data show CDR1 as MRHNA and CDR2 as SNTAGT. The CDR3 has 14 residues. This CDR3 reads CASSVKQGTGELFF. DNA for the CDR3: TGTGCCAGCAGTGTCAAACAGGGGACCGGGGAGCTGTTTTTT.

This clone was seen a single time. At one of its ends the junction is not consistent with the germline gene, which may arise from a read error. The V gene is TRBV30, the J gene TRBJ2-4; possibly TRBD2 for D (6 bases). This CDR3 comprises 12 residues. CDR1 is GTSNPN, CDR2 SVGIG, per germline (reference sequence). CDR3 region: CAWNGGENIQYF. For the CDR3, the DNA is TGTGCATGGAACGGGGGAGAAAACATTCAGTACTTC.

The chain joins TRBV25-1 to TRBJ2-7; 10 bases match TRBD2. The ends lost 4 bases at V and 0 bases at J; junction bases unmatched: 9. CDR3 length equals 17 residues. Germline CDR1 and CDR2: MGHDK and SYGVNS. CDR3 DNA: TGTGCCAGCAGTGTTGCGAGTAGCGGGGGGTCCTCCTACGAGCAGTACTTC. Translation gives CASSVASSGGSSYEQYF.

The CDR3 coding sequence is TGTGCCAGCAGCTTGGTTAACGGGACACCCTACGAGCAGTACTTC. This encodes CASSLVNGTPYEQYF. The rearrangement joins TRBV7-2 to TRBJ2-7; possible D gene TRBD1, 6 bases. V was pared by 3 bases and J by 2 bases, with 14 bases between. The CDR3 is 15 amino acids. Germline V gene lookup returns CDR1 SGHTA and CDR2 FQGNSA.

This chain links TRBV9 with TRBJ2-7, with 9 nucleotides matching TRBD2. The CDR3 covers 15 residues. Germline assignment: CDR1 SGDLS and CDR2 YYNGEE. V shed 0 bases, J shed 4 bases, and the junction held 5 bases outside the gene matches. For the CDR3, the DNA is TGTGCCAGCAGCGTAGGTAGCGGGGGATCATACGAGCAGTACTTC. This encodes CASSVGSGGSYEQYF.

The chain joins TRBV19 to TRBJ2-1; TRBD1 matches at 10 bases. The CDR3 sequence is 12 residues long. From germline, CDR1 is LNHDA and CDR2 SQIVND (reference sequence). V shed 11 bases and J 9 bases; nucleotides not matched to a gene: 7. The CDR3 sequence is CALGQGGPEQFF. Here the CDR3 DNA reads TGTGCCCTTGGACAGGGGGGACCTGAGCAGTTCTTC.

The chain joins TRBV7-2 to TRBJ1-1, with D unclear. This CDR3 has 13 amino acids. The V gene lost 2 bases and the J gene lost 2 bases, with 6 bases spanning the gap. Germline CDR1 is SGHTA and CDR2 is FQGNSA. CDR3 in DNA: TGTGCCAGCAGCTTACGTATAAACACTGAAGCTTTCTTT. As protein: CASSLRINTEAFF.

The chain recombines TRBV19 with TRBJ1-5; the match to TRBD1 covers 7 bases. Per germline, CDR1 LNHDA and CDR2 SQIVND (reference sequence). CDR3 length: 14 residues. The V segment lost 10 bases and the J segment 1 base; nucleotides outside the gene matches: 7. CDR3 loop: CATKQGMSNQPQHF. CDR3 nucleotide sequence: TGTGCCACCAAACAGGGGATGAGCAATCAGCCCCAGCATTTT. The whole variable domain, filled in from reference TRBV19 and TRBJ1-5, reads DGGITQSPKYLFRKEGQNVTLSCEQNLNHDAMYWYRQDPGQGLRLIYYSQIVNDFQKGDIAEGYSVSREKKESFPLTVTSAQKNPTAFYLCATKQGMSNQPQHFGDGTRLSIL.

The chain couples TRBV18 to TRBJ1-1; possibly TRBD1 for D (5 bases). The CDR3 covers 16 residues. The V gene lost 0 bases and the J gene lost 0 bases, with 11 bases spanning the gap. Looked up from germline, CDR1 is KGHSH and CDR2 is LQKENI. CDR3 sequence: CASSPPGQGMNTEAFF. CDR3 nucleotides: TGTGCCAGCTCACCACCCGGTCAGGGAATGAACACTGAAGCTTTCTTT.

This chain links TRBV6-5 with TRBJ1-2; 8 bases agree with TRBD1. This CDR3 is 16 amino acids long. Germline V gene lookup returns CDR1 MNHEY and CDR2 SVGAGI. The junction had 5 bases not matched to a gene; V was cut back by 2 bases and J by 0 bases. CDR3 sequence (DNA): TGTGCCAGCAGTTACGCAGGGGGCAGTTCTAACTATGGCTACACCTTC. This encodes CASSYAGGSSNYGYTF.